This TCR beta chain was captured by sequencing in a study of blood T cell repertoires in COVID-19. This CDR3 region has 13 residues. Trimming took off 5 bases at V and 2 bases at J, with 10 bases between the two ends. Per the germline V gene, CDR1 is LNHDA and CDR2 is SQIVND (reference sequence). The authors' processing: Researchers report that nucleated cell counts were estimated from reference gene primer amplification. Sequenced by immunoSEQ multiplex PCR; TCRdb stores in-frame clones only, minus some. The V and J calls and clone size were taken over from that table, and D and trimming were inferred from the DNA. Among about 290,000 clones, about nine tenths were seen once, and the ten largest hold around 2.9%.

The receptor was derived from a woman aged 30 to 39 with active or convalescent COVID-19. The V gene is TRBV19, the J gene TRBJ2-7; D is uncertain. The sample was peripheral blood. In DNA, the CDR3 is TGTGCCAGTAGTTTGGGCATCACCTACGAGCAGTACTTC. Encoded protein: CASSLGITYEQYF. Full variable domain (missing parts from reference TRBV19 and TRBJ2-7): DGGITQSPKYLFRKEGQNVTLSCEQNLNHDAMYWYRQDPGQGLRLIYYSQIVNDFQKGDIAEGYSVSREKKESFPLTVTSAQKNPTAFYLCASSLGITYEQYFGPGTRLTVT.